These 9 T cell receptor beta chains originate from one sample sequenced in a study of shared clonotypes between healthy human individuals. Some clones are missing from TCRdb's copy, which holds only in-frame ones; the method was immunoSEQ multiplex PCR. The data contain 2 million to 2.5 million clones, over 85% of them singletons. Sequenced input: naive CD4+ T cells from PBMCs. Subset reported: CD45RA+ positively selected. These receptors came from a man aged 18-30 years in good health. Some clones in this sample may be carry-over from other donors' samples.

V usage is TRBV4-3 and J usage is TRBJ1-2; D ambiguous. V gave up 0 bases and J gave up 6 bases, with 8 bases separating them. Germline CDR1 LGHNA, CDR2 YSLEER. There are 13 residues in the CDR3. The CDR3 DNA is TGCGCCAGCAGCCAAGACTCCGAAGATGGCTACACCTTC. It translates to CASSQDSEDGYTF.

This sequence joins TRBV7-2 and TRBJ2-7; 8 positions agree with TRBD2. The germline V gene has CDR1 SGHTA and CDR2 FQGNSA. V dropped 0 bases and J dropped 6; count of bases not matched to a gene: 7. CDR3 length: 15 residues. CDR3 coding DNA: TGTGCCAGCAGCTTAGCCCCTGCCGGGGGGGTCGAGCAGTACTTC. Translating it yields CASSLAPAGGVEQYF.

This clone has only one observation. This chain uses TRBV28 with TRBJ2-1, with TRBD2 matching 9 bases. Germline trimming cut 0 bases from V and 3 bases from J; bases unmatched to any gene: 3. This CDR3 spans 16 amino acids. Per the germline V gene, CDR1 is MDHEN and CDR2 is SYDVKM. Here the CDR3 DNA reads TGTGCCAGCAGTTTATGGGCGGGAGGGCGCTACAATGAGCAGTTCTTC. It encodes CASSLWAGGRYNEQFF. Full variable domain (remainder filled in from reference TRBV28 and TRBJ2-1): DVKVTQSSRYLVKRTGEKVFLECVQDMDHENMFWYRQDPGLGLRLIYFSYDVKMKEKGDIPEGYSVSREKKERFSLILESASTNQTSMYLCASSLWAGGRYNEQFFGPGTRLTVL.

CDR3 in DNA: TGCAGCGTTGTAACGGGGAGCACAGATACGCAGTATTTT. The encoded protein is CSVVTGSTDTQYF. The chain recombines TRBV29-1 with TRBJ2-3; D may be TRBD2 (5 bases). CDR1 and CDR2 from the germline V gene are SQVTM and ANQGSEA. The ends were cut back, 4 bases at V and 0 bases at J, with 8 bases in the middle. This CDR3 is built from 13 residues.

Concerning this clone itself: The identical CDR3 is also encoded by other nucleotide sequences in the sample. The chain employs TRBV29-1 and TRBJ2-7; 11 bases are a match to TRBD2. The CDR3 consists of 13 residues. The germline CDR1 and CDR2 sequences are SQVTM and ANQGSEA. The junction had 1 base not matched to a gene; V was cut back by 4 bases and J by 2 bases. The CDR3 DNA reads as TGCAGCGTTGGGGGACTAGCGGCCTACGAGCAGTACTTC. Translated, it gives CSVGGLAAYEQYF.

To note about this clone: The sample has other DNA sequences that encode this CDR3 too. The chain joins TRBV28 to TRBJ1-1; the D gene is possibly TRBD1 (5 bases). Germline V gene data show CDR1 as MDHEN and CDR2 as SYDVKM. Trimming removed 3 bases from V and 0 bases from J, with 8 bases in between. The CDR3 spans 14 residues. The CDR3 reads CASSFQGLNTEAFF. The CDR3 DNA sequence: TGTGCCAGCAGTTTTCAGGGTTTGAACACTGAAGCTTTCTTT.

In regard to this clone: The same CDR3 can be traced to other DNA sequences in this sample. V usage is TRBV9 and J usage is TRBJ2-5, with 7 nucleotides matching TRBD1. V was clipped by 0 bases and J by 4 bases; unmatched bases: 3. CDR3 size: 14 residues. CDR1 is SGDLS and CDR2 is YYNGEE in the germline V gene. Here the CDR3 reads CASSVGAGGETQYF. The DNA for the CDR3 is TGTGCCAGCAGCGTAGGGGCAGGGGGAGAGACCCAGTACTTC.

As for this clone: Other DNA variants within this sample encode the same CDR3. The J gene is TRBJ2-5, the V gene TRBV7-9, with D uncertain. The CDR3 is made up of 12 amino acids. Germline V CDR1 and CDR2: SEHNR, FQNEAQ (reference sequence). V shed 2 bases and J shed 5 bases, with 6 bases lying between them. The CDR3 sequence is CASSLSRETQYF. The CDR3 region has the DNA TGTGCCAGCAGCTTATCCCGGGAGACCCAGTACTTC. Full variable domain (outside the CDR3, taken from reference TRBV7-9 and TRBJ2-5): DTGVSQNPRHKITKRGQNVTFRCDPISEHNRLYWYRQTLGQGPEFLTYFQNEAQLEKSRLLSDRFSAERPKGSFSTLEIQRTEQGDSAMYLCASSLSRETQYFGPGTRLLVL.

A word on this clone: The identical CDR3 is also encoded by other nucleotide sequences in the sample. CDR3: CSVGGNEKLFF. DNA of the CDR3: TGCAGCGTTGGGGGAAATGAAAAACTGTTTTTT. V usage is TRBV29-1 and J usage is TRBJ1-4; no reliable D call. The length of the CDR3 is 11 residues. V lost 4 bases and J lost 5, with 5 bases in between. Germline CDR1 SQVTM, CDR2 ANQGSEA.